Each of the 15 T cell receptor beta chains below was sequenced from the same sample in a study of blood T cell repertoires in COVID-19. Only in-frame clones appear in the TCRdb table, and some are missing; sequencing was by immunoSEQ multiplex PCR. Here the sample spans roughly 81,000 clones, about 88% being singletons. The sequencing input was peripheral blood. The receptors here all came from a man in his sixties or seventies with active or convalescent COVID-19.

The chain combines TRBV10-1 with TRBJ1-3; D unresolved. Per germline, CDR1 WNHNN and CDR2 SYGVQD (reference sequence). CDR3 length: 13 residues. Trimming removed 0 bases at V and 8 bases at J, with 8 bases between. CDR3 DNA: TGCGCCAGCAGTGAGTCGAGTGGGCACACCATATATTTT. Encoded protein: CASSESSGHTIYF.

This sequence joins TRBV3-1 (or the pseudogene TRBV3-2) and TRBJ2-3; 8 bases match TRBD2. The CDR3 is made up of 18 amino acids. The junction had 13 bases not matched to a gene; V was cut back by 2 bases and J by 3 bases. Germline V gene data show CDR1 as LGHDT and CDR2 as YNNKEL (reference sequence). The CDR3 sequence is CASSQNPWPGLETDTQYF. The CDR3 nucleotides read TGTGCCAGCAGCCAAAACCCATGGCCGGGACTAGAGACAGATACGCAGTATTTT.

J is TRBJ2-7 and V is TRBV4-3; TRBD1 matches at 9 bases. Germline-derived CDR1 and CDR2 are LGHNA and YSLEER. Trimming took 3 bases from V and 3 from J; bases not matched to a gene: 6. The CDR3 sequence is 15 residues long. In DNA form, the CDR3 reads TGCGCCAGCAGCCAGGGACAGGGTGGGTTCTACGAGCAGTACTTC. Translation gives CASSQGQGGFYEQYF.

This clone has more than one count but fewer than ten. The chain uses TRBV7-9 and TRBJ2-7; no definite D call. Deletions cut 4 bases from V and 3 bases from J, with 7 bases between. This CDR3 is 12 amino acids long. The V gene's germline CDR1 is SEHNR and CDR2 FQNEAQ (reference sequence). DNA of the CDR3: TGTGCCAGCAGCTGGAGCCACTACGAGCAGTACTTC. Amino acid sequence: CASSWSHYEQYF. Full variable domain (rest looked up from reference TRBV7-9 and TRBJ2-7): DTGVSQNPRHKITKRGQNVTFRCDPISEHNRLYWYRQTLGQGPEFLTYFQNEAQLEKSRLLSDRFSAERPKGSFSTLEIQRTEQGDSAMYLCASSWSHYEQYFGPGTRLTVT.

The V gene is TRBV18, the J gene TRBJ1-2, with 7 bases fitting TRBD1. There are 15 residues in the CDR3. The germline gives CDR1 KGHSH, CDR2 LQKENI. J gave up 3 bases and V 5 bases, and 9 bases lay outside the gene matches. CDR3: CASSATQGTDYGYTF. CDR3 in DNA: TGTGCCAGCTCAGCAACACAGGGGACAGACTATGGCTACACCTTC.

This sequence joins TRBV9 and TRBJ2-3, with a tentative D call TRBD1 (5 bases). The V end was cut by 1 base, the J end by 2 bases, with 17 bases between. The CDR3 extends over 17 amino acids. Germline lookup yields CDR1 SGDLS and CDR2 YYNGEE. Written as DNA, the CDR3 is TGTGCCAGCAGCGTATCCGCAGGGAACGTCTTCACAGATACGCAGTATTTT. Its protein is CASSVSAGNVFTDTQYF.

V and J are TRBV5-1 and TRBJ2-1, with D perhaps TRBD2 (6 bases). CDR1 is SGHRS, CDR2 YFSETQ, per germline. This CDR3 has 17 amino acids. Trimming took 0 bases from V and 2 from J, leaving 15 bases between them. Written as DNA, the CDR3 is TGCGCCAGCAGCTTGGTCGGGGGTGGGTATACCTACAATGAGCAGTTCTTC. As protein: CASSLVGGGYTYNEQFF.

V is TRBV19 and J is TRBJ1-1; maybe TRBD1 (6 bases). CDR1 and CDR2 from the germline V gene are LNHDA and SQIVND (reference sequence). CDR3 length equals 14 residues. Trimming removed 10 bases from V and 1 base from J, with 16 bases in between. The CDR3 bases are TGTGCCATTAAAGCGACAGGAGGGAACACTGAAGCTTTCTTT. Its protein product is CAIKATGGNTEAFF.

V usage is TRBV18 and J usage is TRBJ1-3, with D hard to call. The ends were cut back, 6 bases at V and 1 base at J, with 13 bases in the middle. Germline V CDR1 and CDR2: KGHSH, LQKENI. CDR3 length equals 15 residues. The CDR3 protein is CASSPPSESGNTIYF. The DNA of the CDR3 is TGTGCCAGCTCCCCCCCGTCAGAATCTGGAAACACCATATATTTT.

The J gene is TRBJ2-1, the V gene TRBV25-1, with a weak D call TRBD2 (7 bases). The CDR3 totals 18 residues. Germline lookup yields CDR1 MGHDK and CDR2 SYGVNS. Trimming left V 2 bases short and J 1 base short, with 18 bases between. CDR3 loop: CASSEGSRGGWSYNEQFF. Written as DNA, the CDR3 is TGTGCCAGCAGTGAAGGAAGTCGCGGGGGCTGGTCCTACAATGAGCAGTTCTTC.

This rearrangement joins TRBV19 to TRBJ1-2; a weak D match, TRBD1 (6 bases). V was pared by 7 bases and J by 4 bases, with 13 bases between. Per germline, CDR1 LNHDA and CDR2 SQIVND (reference sequence). The CDR3 contains 13 residues. This chain's CDR3 is CASTLRGSYGYTF. In DNA, the CDR3 is TGTGCCAGTACCCTCAGGGGCTCCTATGGCTACACCTTC.

This chain joins TRBV7-8 and TRBJ2-2; possible D gene TRBD2, 6 bases. This CDR3 has 15 amino acids. CDR1 is SGHVS and CDR2 is FQNEAQ in the germline V gene. V was pared by 5 bases and J by 0 bases, with 10 bases between. CDR3 protein: CASSPRLANTGELFF. CDR3 DNA: TGTGCCAGCAGCCCGAGACTAGCGAACACCGGGGAGCTGTTTTTT. The entire variable domain, with the rest obtained from reference TRBV7-8 and TRBJ2-2, is as follows: GAGVSQSPRYKVAKRGQDVALRCDPISGHVSLFWYQQALGQGPEFLTYFQNEAQLDKSGLPSDRFFAERPEGSVSTLKIQRTQQEDSAVYLCASSPRLANTGELFFGEGSRLTVL.

V gene TRBV9 combines with J gene TRBJ1-2; 9 bases are a match to TRBD1. The CDR3 runs to 17 residues. The V segment lost 3 bases and the J segment 3 bases; nucleotides outside the gene matches: 12. CDR1 SGDLS and CDR2 YYNGEE come from the germline V gene. This CDR3 reads CASSAHAGQGIDYGYTF. CDR3 DNA sequence: TGTGCCAGCAGCGCCCATGCGGGACAGGGTATCGACTATGGCTACACCTTC.

The chain is built from TRBV5-6 and TRBJ1-1; weak D call: TRBD1 (5 bases). This CDR3 contains 13 residues. Germline V gives CDR1 SGHDT, CDR2 YYEEEE. V was trimmed by 7 bases and J by 0 bases, leaving 10 bases between them. CDR3 coding DNA: TGTGCCAGCCGACAGTTGATGAACACTGAAGCTTTCTTT. This gives the protein CASRQLMNTEAFF.

The chain is built from TRBV6-6 and TRBJ1-4; 9 bases line up with TRBD1. Per the germline V gene, CDR1 is MNHNY and CDR2 is SVGAGI (reference sequence). Losses at the gene ends were 2 bases for V and 6 bases for J; bases not matched to a gene: 7. There are 16 residues in the CDR3. The CDR3 DNA follows: TGTGCCAGCAGTTACGGGACAGGGCCCGGGTATGAAAAACTGTTTTTT. It yields the protein CASSYGTGPGYEKLFF.